The sequence of this T cell receptor beta chain was determined in a study of esophageal squamous cell carcinoma under preoperative chemotherapy. Study background: Both tumor-infiltrating lymphocytes and peripheral blood T cells had their TCR repertoires profiled. Points from the study as a whole: Abundant clones tended to shrink rather than expand after paclitaxel-nedaplatin. After chemotherapy, TCR diversity rose significantly in peripheral T cells but not in tumor-infiltrating lymphocytes.

Trimming took 0 bases from V and 9 from J; bases not matched to a gene: 11. CDR1 and CDR2 from the germline V gene are MGHRA and YSYEKL. There are 16 residues in the CDR3. TCRdb independently ran MiXCR on the PCR reads; one entry per CDR3 protein. The sample includes roughly 1,200 distinct CDR3 sequences, 29% of them seen just once. The sample's time point: after preoperative PTX-NDP chemotherapy. Before surgery, patients were given preoperative paclitaxel-nedaplatin chemotherapy. This clonotype is medium-sized (0.01 to 0.1%). Its antigen remains unknown. The rearrangement uses TRBV4-1 and TRBJ2-1, with 7 positions matching TRBD2. The clonotype comes from a human donor with esophageal squamous cell carcinoma. The donor label of this sample is uncertain. The sample was acquired from a patient given preoperative chemotherapy. CDR3 loop: CASSQEIGSGYGEQFF. The DNA of the CDR3 is TGCGCCAGCAGCCAAGAAATTGGTAGCGGGTACGGTGAGCAGTTCTTC.